This T cell receptor beta chain comes out of a study of blood T cell repertoires in COVID-19. Data came from immunoSEQ multiplex PCR; TCRdb stores just in-frame clones and leaves some out. The sample holds about 200,000 clones, over 60% seen once. The trim removed 2 bases at V and 15 bases at J, leaving 4 bases unmatched. This CDR3 has 12 amino acids. CDR1 is SEHNR, CDR2 FQNEAQ, per germline (reference sequence). Source material: peripheral blood. V is TRBV7-9 and J is TRBJ2-1, with TRBD2 identical over 10 bases. This receptor was obtained from a woman aged 70-85 years with acute or convalescent COVID-19. The CDR3 sequence is CASSLSGGAWFF. Written as DNA, the CDR3 is TGTGCCAGCAGCTTAAGCGGGGGGGCCTGGTTCTTC.